A single sample is the source of the 23 T cell receptor beta chains below, sequenced in a study of T cell responses to AZD1222 COVID-19 vaccine (dated by TCRdb to about 2021). The label giving this sample's time point can be read as: about 28 days (+/-7) after the second vaccine dose. Libraries were built with the immunoSEQ multiplex PCR assay. The clones in this table, taken by TCRdb from immuneACCESS, are in-frame only. Not every clone is retained; where verified, under half of the shortfall comes from an unresolved V gene, and the cause of the rest is unknown. This sample lists 75,000 to 80,000 clones; 85% to 90% were detected once. Over 1.1% of the sample comes from the top ten. The sequenced sample was peripheral blood, obtained 28 days after the second AZD1222 dose. These receptors were obtained from an adult who received the AZD1222 COVID-19 vaccine.

There are a few counts of this clone. The chain combines TRBV9 with TRBJ2-5; TRBD1 matches 7 bases. CDR1 and CDR2 from the germline V gene are SGDLS and YYNGEE. V trimming: 4 bases; J trimming: 4 bases; junction bases outside the gene matches: 4. The CDR3 loop spans 13 amino acids. CDR3 sequence: CASSLQGVETQYF. CDR3 nucleotide sequence: TGTGCCAGCAGCCTTCAGGGGGTAGAGACCCAGTACTTC.

This clone was detected only once. V is TRBV14 and J is TRBJ2-2, with a tentative D call TRBD2 (5 bases). The CDR3 loop spans 14 amino acids. Trimming removed 2 bases at V and 7 bases at J, with 11 bases between. CDR1 is SGHDN, CDR2 FVKESK, per germline. This chain's CDR3 is CASSQFRGIGELFF. For the CDR3, the DNA is TGTGCCAGCAGCCAATTCCGGGGTATCGGGGAGCTGTTTTTT. The full variable domain, its missing parts supplied by reference TRBV14 and TRBJ2-2, is EAGVTQFPSHSVIEKGQTVTLRCDPISGHDNLYWYRRVMGKEIKFLLHFVKESKQDESGMPNNRFLAERTGGTYSTLKVQPAELEDSGVYFCASSQFRGIGELFFGEGSRLTVL.

CDR3 loop: CASARRTDTQYF. The CDR3 coding sequence is TGTGCCAGTGCCCGGAGAACAGATACGCAGTATTTT. The chain is built from TRBV9 and TRBJ2-3; D ambiguous. CDR1 SGDLS and CDR2 YYNGEE come from the germline V gene. The CDR3 length is 12 residues. V was shortened by 8 bases and J by 3 bases, with 10 bases between the two germline ends.

This chain uses TRBV10-3 with TRBJ1-1; 7 bases are a match to TRBD1. The CDR3 has 16 residues. Trimming took 2 bases from V and 0 from J; bases not matched to a gene: 6. The germline V gene encodes CDR1 ENHRY and CDR2 SYGVKD. CDR3 DNA: TGTGCCATCAGTGAGCCGGGACAGCGGATGAACACTGAAGCTTTCTTT. Protein: CAISEPGQRMNTEAFF.

The rearrangement joins TRBV5-1 to TRBJ2-1; D remains unclear. CDR3 size: 15 residues. CDR1 is SGHRS, CDR2 YFSETQ, per germline. Trimming pared 0 bases from V and 0 bases from J, leaving 7 bases between. CDR3 protein: CASSLAASSYNEQFF. For the CDR3, the DNA is TGCGCCAGCAGCTTGGCCGCGAGCTCCTACAATGAGCAGTTCTTC.

This chain links TRBV14 with TRBJ1-6, with a possible D match to TRBD1 (5 bases). CDR1 is SGHDN and CDR2 is FVKESK in the germline V gene. Trimming pared 0 bases from V and 1 base from J, leaving 7 bases between. The CDR3 runs 16 residues. CDR3 loop: CASSQDRGSYNSPLHF. CDR3 DNA: TGTGCCAGCAGCCAAGATAGGGGTTCCTATAATTCACCCCTCCACTTT.

The V and J genes are TRBV7-9 and TRBJ2-5; no clear D gene. Germline CDR1 SEHNR, CDR2 FQNEAQ (reference sequence). The length of the CDR3 is 12 residues. V was clipped by 2 bases and J by 5 bases, with 6 bases between them. The CDR3 here is CASSLQVETQYF. The CDR3 bases are TGTGCCAGCAGCTTACAAGTGGAGACCCAGTACTTC.

The DNA for the CDR3 is TGTGCCAGCAGTTTGGCCCAGGGGAACACTGAAGCTTTCTTT. This sequence encodes CASSLAQGNTEAFF. The rearrangement links TRBV27 to TRBJ1-1; weak D call: TRBD1 (5 bases). V dropped 3 bases and J dropped 1 base, with 9 bases sitting between them. In germline, CDR1 is MNHEY, CDR2 SMNVEV (reference sequence). The CDR3 totals 14 residues.

This sequence joins TRBV5-6 and TRBJ2-7, with TRBD1 identical over 10 bases. The junction had 6 bases not matched to a gene; V was cut back by 3 bases and J by 0 bases. Per germline, CDR1 SGHDT and CDR2 YYEEEE. The CDR3 is 16 residues long. CDR3 sequence reads: CASSSLWDRGSYEQYF. Written as DNA, the CDR3 is TGTGCCAGCAGCTCTTTATGGGACAGGGGCTCCTACGAGCAGTACTTC.

This sequence joins TRBV29-1 and TRBJ2-5, with D perhaps TRBD2 (5 bases). This CDR3 is built from 15 residues. V lost 7 bases to trimming and J lost 4 bases, with 22 bases between them. The germline CDR1 and CDR2 sequences are SQVTM and ANQGSEA. The CDR3 spells CSATPNSGLGETQYF. The CDR3 DNA reads as TGCAGCGCCACCCCCAACAGCGGCCTTGGAGAGACCCAGTACTTC.

The chain carries TRBV29-1 and TRBJ2-5; weak D call: TRBD2 (5 bases). Looked up from germline, CDR1 is SQVTM and CDR2 is ANQGSEA. The length of the CDR3 is 14 residues. The ends were cut back, 1 base at V and 2 bases at J, with 11 bases in the middle. CDR3 amino acids: CSVEAGLRQETQYF. Written as DNA, the CDR3 is TGCAGCGTTGAAGCGGGGTTACGTCAAGAGACCCAGTACTTC.

This clone has a count of ten or more. CDR3 amino acids: CASSLWGQRNGRAGLNGYTF. CDR3 in DNA: TGTGCCAGCAGTTTATGGGGACAACGAAACGGCAGAGCGGGGTTGAATGGCTACACCTTC. V gene TRBV28 combines with J gene TRBJ1-2, with a possible D match to TRBD1 (6 bases). Germline CDR1 reads MDHEN; CDR2 reads SYDVKM. The ends were cut back, 0 bases at V and 6 bases at J, with 29 bases in the middle. This CDR3 region has 20 residues.

The genes are TRBV9 and TRBJ1-1, with TRBD1 matching 7 bases. Trimming removed 4 bases from V and 0 bases from J; junction bases left unmatched: 12. CDR1 and CDR2 from the germline V gene are SGDLS and YYNGEE. CDR3 size: 17 residues. CDR3 nucleotides: TGTGCCAGCAGCCCTTCGACAGGGAGGAGTATGAACACTGAAGCTTTCTTT. As protein: CASSPSTGRSMNTEAFF.

V gene TRBV5-1 combines with J gene TRBJ2-7; perhaps D is TRBD1 or TRBD2 (5 bases each). From germline, CDR1 is SGHRS and CDR2 YFSETQ. V gave up 4 bases and J gave up 6 bases, with 20 bases separating them. CDR3 length equals 15 residues. The CDR3 here is CASSLEGQPSLEQYF. The CDR3 DNA follows: TGCGCCAGCAGCCTAGAGGGGCAGCCCAGCCTCGAGCAGTACTTC.

This chain uses TRBV7-2 with TRBJ2-3; tentatively, D is TRBD1 (6 bases). V lost 6 bases, J lost 6 bases, and 19 bases lay in between. The CDR3 contains 15 residues. Germline V gene lookup returns CDR1 SGHTA and CDR2 FQGNSA. Written as DNA, the CDR3 is TGTGCCAGCAGGGCAAGGGGGTCCACAGGGGATACGCAGTATTTT. Encoded protein: CASRARGSTGDTQYF.

The chain is built from TRBV4-2 and TRBJ1-3; 8 bases fit TRBD1. In germline, CDR1 is LGHNA, CDR2 YNFKEQ. The V and J ends lost 1 base and 0 bases, in that order; junction bases with no gene match: 2. This CDR3 has 16 amino acids. CDR3 protein: CASSQVGQASGNTIYF. CDR3 DNA sequence: TGTGCCAGCAGCCAAGTGGGACAGGCCTCTGGAAACACCATATATTTT.

This chain links TRBV27 with TRBJ2-7; weak D call: TRBD1 (5 bases). CDR3 length equals 14 residues. V lost 2 bases to trimming and J lost 0 bases, with 8 bases between them. Looked up from germline, CDR1 is MNHEY and CDR2 is SMNVEV (reference sequence). CDR3 bases: TGTGCCAGCAGTTTAAGACAGAACTCCTACGAGCAGTACTTC. It is translated as CASSLRQNSYEQYF.

The V call is TRBV27, the J call TRBJ2-7, with 10 bases fitting TRBD2. Per germline, CDR1 MNHEY and CDR2 SMNVEV (reference sequence). The CDR3 sequence is 14 residues long. The V segment lost 3 bases and the J segment 5 bases; nucleotides outside the gene matches: 4. The CDR3 region is CASSFGTSVNEQYF. DNA of the CDR3: TGTGCCAGCAGTTTCGGGACTAGCGTCAACGAGCAGTACTTC.

The CDR3 loop reads CASSAGYRVNEQFF. The CDR3 coding sequence is TGTGCCAGCAGTGCCGGATACAGGGTGAATGAGCAGTTCTTC. The chain links TRBV25-1 to TRBJ2-1, with D possibly being TRBD1 (6 bases). Germline V CDR1 and CDR2: MGHDK, SYGVNS. Trimming left V 4 bases short and J 7 bases short, with 14 bases between. The CDR3 runs to 14 residues.

The chain employs TRBV18 and TRBJ1-3; weak D call: TRBD1 (6 bases). Germline-derived CDR1 and CDR2 are KGHSH and LQKENI. This CDR3 comprises 14 residues. Trimming pared 6 bases from V and 4 bases from J, leaving 13 bases between. CDR3 protein: CASSPGGGGNTIYF. The CDR3, as DNA: TGTGCCAGCTCCCCCGGGGGCGGAGGAAACACCATATATTTT.

The chain has TRBV6-5 and TRBJ1-5; perhaps TRBD1 as D (5 bases). The CDR3 length is 14 residues. V was shortened by 7 bases and J by 7 bases, with 17 bases between the two germline ends. Germline V lookup: CDR1 MNHEY, CDR2 SVGAGI. CDR3 loop: CASTPRDANQPQHF. CDR3 nucleotides: TGTGCCAGCACCCCCCGGGACGCTAACCAGCCCCAGCATTTT.

The V and J genes are TRBV19 and TRBJ1-5; D is undetermined. The length of the CDR3 is 14 residues. Germline V gene lookup returns CDR1 LNHDA and CDR2 SQIVND (reference sequence). Deletions cut 7 bases from V and 6 bases from J, with 16 bases between. The CDR3 here is CASTQQGPVQPQHF. In nucleotides, the CDR3 is TGTGCCAGTACCCAGCAAGGCCCGGTTCAGCCCCAGCATTTT.

The V and J genes are TRBV7-9 and TRBJ2-7; TRBD2 might be the D (5 bases). V shed 5 bases and J shed 2 bases, with 7 bases lying between them. CDR1 is SEHNR, CDR2 FQNEAQ, per germline (reference sequence). This CDR3 has 12 residues. CDR3 sequence (DNA): TGTGCCAGCAGCGGAGGAACCTACGAGCAGTACTTC. This codes for CASSGGTYEQYF.